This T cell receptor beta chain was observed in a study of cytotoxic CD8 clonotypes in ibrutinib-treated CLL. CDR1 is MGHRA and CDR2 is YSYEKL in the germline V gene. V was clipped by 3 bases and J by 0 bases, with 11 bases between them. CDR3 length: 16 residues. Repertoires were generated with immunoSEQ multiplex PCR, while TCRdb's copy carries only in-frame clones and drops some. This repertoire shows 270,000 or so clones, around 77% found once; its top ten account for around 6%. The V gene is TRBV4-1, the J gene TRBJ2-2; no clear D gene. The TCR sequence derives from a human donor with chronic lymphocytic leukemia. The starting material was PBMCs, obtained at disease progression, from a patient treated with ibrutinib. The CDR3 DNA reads TGCGCCAGCAGCCAGTTGGCAGTCGCGAACACCGGGGAGCTGTTTTTT. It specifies CASSQLAVANTGELFF.